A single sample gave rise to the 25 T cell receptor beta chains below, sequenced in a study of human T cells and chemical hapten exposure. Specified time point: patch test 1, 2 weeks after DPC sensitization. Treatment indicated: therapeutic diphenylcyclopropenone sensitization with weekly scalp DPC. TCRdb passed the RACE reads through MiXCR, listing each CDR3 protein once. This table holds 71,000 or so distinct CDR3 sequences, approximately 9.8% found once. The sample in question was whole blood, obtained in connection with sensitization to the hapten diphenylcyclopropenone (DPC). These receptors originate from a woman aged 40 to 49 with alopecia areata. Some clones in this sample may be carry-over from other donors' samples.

CDR3 sequence reads: CASSQDGTSRGLNNEQFF. CDR3 nucleotides: TGCGCCAGCAGCCAAGATGGGACTAGCAGGGGTTTAAACAATGAGCAGTTCTTC. The rearrangement links TRBV4-3 to TRBJ2-1; TRBD2 agrees at 9 bases. This CDR3 region has 18 residues. Germline CDR1 is LGHNA and CDR2 is YSLEER. The V and J ends lost 0 bases and 5 bases, in that order; junction bases with no gene match: 11.

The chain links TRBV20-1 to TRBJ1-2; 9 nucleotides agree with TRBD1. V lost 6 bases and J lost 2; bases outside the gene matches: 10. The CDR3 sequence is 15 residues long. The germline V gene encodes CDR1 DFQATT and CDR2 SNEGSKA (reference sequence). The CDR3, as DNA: TGCAGTGCCCGGCCTGGACAGGGGAAAAACTATGGCTACACCTTC. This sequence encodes CSARPGQGKNYGYTF.

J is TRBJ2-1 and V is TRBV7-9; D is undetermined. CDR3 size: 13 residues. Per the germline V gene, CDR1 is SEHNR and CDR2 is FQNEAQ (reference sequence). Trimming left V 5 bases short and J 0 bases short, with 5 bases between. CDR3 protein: CASSPYSYNEQFF. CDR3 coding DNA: TGTGCCAGCAGCCCATACTCCTACAATGAGCAGTTCTTC.

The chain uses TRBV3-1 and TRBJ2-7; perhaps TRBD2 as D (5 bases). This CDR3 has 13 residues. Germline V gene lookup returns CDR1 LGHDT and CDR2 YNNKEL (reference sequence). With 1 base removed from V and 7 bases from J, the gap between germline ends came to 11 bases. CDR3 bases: TGTGCCAGCAGCCAAGGACTTGAGCGGGAGCAGTACTTC. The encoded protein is CASSQGLEREQYF.

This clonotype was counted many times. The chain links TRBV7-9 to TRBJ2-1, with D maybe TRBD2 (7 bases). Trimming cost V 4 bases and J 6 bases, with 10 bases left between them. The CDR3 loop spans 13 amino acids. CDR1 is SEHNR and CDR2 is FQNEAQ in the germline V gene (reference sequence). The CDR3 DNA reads TGTGCCAGCAGCTCGAGGGGGGGCAATGAGCAGTTCTTC. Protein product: CASSSRGGNEQFF.

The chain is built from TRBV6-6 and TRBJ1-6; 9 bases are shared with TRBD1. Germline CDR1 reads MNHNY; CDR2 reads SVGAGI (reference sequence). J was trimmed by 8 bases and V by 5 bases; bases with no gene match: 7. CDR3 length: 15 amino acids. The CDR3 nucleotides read TGTGCCAGCAGTATGAGGACAGGGGCGGATTCACCCCTCCACTTT. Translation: CASSMRTGADSPLHF.

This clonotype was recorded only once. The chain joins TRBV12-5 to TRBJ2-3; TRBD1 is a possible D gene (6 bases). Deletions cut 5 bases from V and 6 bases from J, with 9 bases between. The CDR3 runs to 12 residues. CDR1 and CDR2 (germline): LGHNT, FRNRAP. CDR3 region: CASGTTGDTQYF. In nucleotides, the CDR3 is TGTGCTAGTGGTACCACAGGGGATACGCAGTATTTT.

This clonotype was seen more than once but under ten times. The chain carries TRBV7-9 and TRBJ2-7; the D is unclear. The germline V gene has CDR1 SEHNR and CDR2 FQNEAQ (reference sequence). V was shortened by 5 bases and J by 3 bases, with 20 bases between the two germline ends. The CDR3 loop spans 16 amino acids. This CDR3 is CASSLGDAGSFYEQYF. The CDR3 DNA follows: TGTGCCAGCAGCCTAGGTGACGCAGGATCATTCTACGAGCAGTACTTC. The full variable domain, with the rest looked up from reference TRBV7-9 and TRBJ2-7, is DTGVSQNPRHKITKRGQNVTFRCDPISEHNRLYWYRQTLGQGPEFLTYFQNEAQLEKSRLLSDRFSAERPKGSFSTLEIQRTEQGDSAMYLCASSLGDAGSFYEQYFGPGTRLTVT.

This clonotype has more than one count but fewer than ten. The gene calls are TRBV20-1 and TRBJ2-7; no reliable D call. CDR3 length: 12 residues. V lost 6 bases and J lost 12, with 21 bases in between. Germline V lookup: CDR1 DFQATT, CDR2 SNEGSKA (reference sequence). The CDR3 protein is CSAVADIAPRYF. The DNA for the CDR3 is TGCAGTGCCGTGGCAGACATCGCCCCACGGTACTTC.

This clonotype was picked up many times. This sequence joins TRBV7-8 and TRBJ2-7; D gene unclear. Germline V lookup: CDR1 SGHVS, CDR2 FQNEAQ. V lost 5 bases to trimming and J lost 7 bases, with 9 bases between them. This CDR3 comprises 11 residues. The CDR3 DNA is TGTGCCAGCAGCCCCAGCGAAGAGCAGTACTTC. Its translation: CASSPSEEQYF.

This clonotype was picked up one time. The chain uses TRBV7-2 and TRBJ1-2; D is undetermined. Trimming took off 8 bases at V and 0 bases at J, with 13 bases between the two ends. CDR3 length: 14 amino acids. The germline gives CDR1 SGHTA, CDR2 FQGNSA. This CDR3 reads CASDRTVTNYGYTF. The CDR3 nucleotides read TGTGCCAGCGATCGGACGGTCACTAACTATGGCTACACCTTC. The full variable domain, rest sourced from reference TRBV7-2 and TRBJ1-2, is GAGVSQSPSNKVTEKGKDVELRCDPISGHTALYWYRQSLGQGLEFLIYFQGNSAPDKSGLPSDRFSAERTGGSVSTLTIQRTQQEDSAVYLCASDRTVTNYGYTFGSGTRLTVV.

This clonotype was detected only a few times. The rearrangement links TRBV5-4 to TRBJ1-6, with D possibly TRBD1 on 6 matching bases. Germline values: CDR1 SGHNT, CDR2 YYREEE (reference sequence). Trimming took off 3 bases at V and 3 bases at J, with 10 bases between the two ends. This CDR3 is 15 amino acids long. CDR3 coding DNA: TGTGCCAGCAGCTCGTGGACAGACTATAATTCACCCCTCCACTTT. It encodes CASSSWTDYNSPLHF.

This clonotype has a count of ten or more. Written as DNA, the CDR3 is TGTGCCAGCAGCCAATCTGACAGGGGTTATCAGCCCCAGCATTTT. This gives the protein CASSQSDRGYQPQHF. The V gene is TRBV3-1, the J gene TRBJ1-5; 8 bases line up with TRBD1. The germline V gene encodes CDR1 LGHDT and CDR2 YNNKEL (reference sequence). This CDR3 comprises 15 residues. Unmatched junction bases numbered 5, after V lost 2 bases and J lost 5 bases.

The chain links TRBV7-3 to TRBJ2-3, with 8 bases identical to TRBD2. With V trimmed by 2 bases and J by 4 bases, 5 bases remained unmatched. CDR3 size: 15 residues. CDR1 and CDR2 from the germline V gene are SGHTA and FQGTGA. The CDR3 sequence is CASSLAGGASDTQYF. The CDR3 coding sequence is TGTGCCAGCAGCTTAGCCGGGGGGGCCTCAGATACGCAGTATTTT.

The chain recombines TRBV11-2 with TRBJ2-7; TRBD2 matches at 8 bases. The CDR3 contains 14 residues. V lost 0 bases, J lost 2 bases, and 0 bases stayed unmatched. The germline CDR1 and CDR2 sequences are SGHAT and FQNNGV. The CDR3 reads CASSLERGAYEQYF. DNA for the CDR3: TGTGCCAGCAGCTTAGAGCGGGGGGCCTACGAGCAGTACTTC.

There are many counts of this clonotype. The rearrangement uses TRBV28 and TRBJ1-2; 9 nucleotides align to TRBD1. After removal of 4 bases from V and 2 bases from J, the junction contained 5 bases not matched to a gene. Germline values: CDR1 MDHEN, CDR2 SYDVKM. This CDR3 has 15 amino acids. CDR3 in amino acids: CASSSAGTGNYGYTF. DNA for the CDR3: TGTGCCAGCAGTTCCGCCGGGACAGGGAACTATGGCTACACCTTC.

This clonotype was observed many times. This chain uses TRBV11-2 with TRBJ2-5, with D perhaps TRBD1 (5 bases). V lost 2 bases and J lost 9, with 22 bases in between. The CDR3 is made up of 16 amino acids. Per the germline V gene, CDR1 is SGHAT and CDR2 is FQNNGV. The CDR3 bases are TGTGCCAGCAGCTTAACAGGCCTTCCTTTGTTCGAGGCCCAGTACTTC. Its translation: CASSLTGLPLFEAQYF.

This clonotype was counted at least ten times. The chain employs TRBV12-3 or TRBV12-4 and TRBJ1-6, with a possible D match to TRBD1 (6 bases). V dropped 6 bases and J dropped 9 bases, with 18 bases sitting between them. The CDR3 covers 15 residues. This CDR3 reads CASRIFTGRGSPLHF. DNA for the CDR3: TGTGCCAGCAGAATCTTTACAGGGAGGGGTTCACCCCTCCACTTT.

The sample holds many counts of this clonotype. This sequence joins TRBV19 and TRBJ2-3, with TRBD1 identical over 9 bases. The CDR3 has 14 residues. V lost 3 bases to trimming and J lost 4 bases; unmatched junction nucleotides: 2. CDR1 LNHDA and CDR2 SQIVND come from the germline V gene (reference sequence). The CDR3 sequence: CASSMDRGADTQYF. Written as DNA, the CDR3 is TGTGCCAGTAGTATGGACAGGGGTGCAGATACGCAGTATTTT.

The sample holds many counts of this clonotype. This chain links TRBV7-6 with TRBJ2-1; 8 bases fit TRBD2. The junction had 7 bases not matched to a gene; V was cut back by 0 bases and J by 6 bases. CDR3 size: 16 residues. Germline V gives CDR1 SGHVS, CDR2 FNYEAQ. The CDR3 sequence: CASSLARVAGRNEQFF. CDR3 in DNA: TGTGCCAGCAGCTTAGCGCGGGTAGCGGGACGCAATGAGCAGTTCTTC.

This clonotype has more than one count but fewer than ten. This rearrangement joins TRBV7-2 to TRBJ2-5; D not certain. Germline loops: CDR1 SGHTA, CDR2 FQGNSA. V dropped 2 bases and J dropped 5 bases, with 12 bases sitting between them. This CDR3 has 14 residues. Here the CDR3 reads CASSLIRIPETQYF. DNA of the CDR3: TGTGCCAGCAGCTTAATCCGAATTCCGGAGACCCAGTACTTC.

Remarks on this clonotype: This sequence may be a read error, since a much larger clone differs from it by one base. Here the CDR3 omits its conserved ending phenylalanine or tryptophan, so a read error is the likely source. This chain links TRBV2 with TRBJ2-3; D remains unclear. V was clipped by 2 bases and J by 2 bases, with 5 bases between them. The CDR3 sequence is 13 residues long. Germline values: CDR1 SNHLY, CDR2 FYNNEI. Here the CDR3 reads CASSESATDTQYI. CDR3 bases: TGTGCCAGCAGTGAATCCGCCACAGATACGCAGTATATT.

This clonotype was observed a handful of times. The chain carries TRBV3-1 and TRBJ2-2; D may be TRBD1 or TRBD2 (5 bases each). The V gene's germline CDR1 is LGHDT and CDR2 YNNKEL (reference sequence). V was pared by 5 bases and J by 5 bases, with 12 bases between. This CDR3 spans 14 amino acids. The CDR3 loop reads CASSDGWGTGELFF. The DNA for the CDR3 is TGTGCCAGCAGCGATGGATGGGGGACCGGGGAGCTGTTTTTT.

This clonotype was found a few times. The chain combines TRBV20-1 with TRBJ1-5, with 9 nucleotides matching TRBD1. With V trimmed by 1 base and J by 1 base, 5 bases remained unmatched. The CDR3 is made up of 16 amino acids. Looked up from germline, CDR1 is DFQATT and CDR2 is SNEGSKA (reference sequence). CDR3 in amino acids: CSARGDRERSNQPQHF. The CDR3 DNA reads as TGCAGTGCTAGAGGGGACAGGGAGCGAAGCAATCAGCCCCAGCATTTT.

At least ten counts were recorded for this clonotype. DNA for the CDR3: TGTGCCAGCAGTGAATTCCTCTACTCTGGAAACACCATATATTTT. This gives the protein CASSEFLYSGNTIYF. V usage is TRBV6-1 and J usage is TRBJ1-3, with no clear D. The length of the CDR3 is 15 residues. V was cut by 2 bases and J by 0 bases, with 8 bases left in between. CDR1 MNHNS and CDR2 SASEGT come from the germline V gene.